This is a list of T cell receptor beta chains from one sample in a study of shared clonotypes between healthy human individuals. Sequencing was performed with immunoSEQ multiplex PCR; in TCRdb, only in-frame clones are kept and a portion is missing. The sample records a few million clones, roughly 95% being singletons. The sample taken for sequencing was naive CD8+ T cells from PBMCs. Receptor source: a man between 18 and 29 years old in good health. Some clones in this sample may be carry-over from other donors' samples. Each CDR3 is given with its conserved first and last residue. D genes are given only for firm matches.

CDR3 protein,CDR3 DNA,V gene,J gene,CDR3 length,D gene
CASSPDSGSPSTDTQYF,TGTGCCAGCAGCCCCGATAGCGGGAGCCCGAGCACAGATACGCAGTATTTT,TRBV28,TRBJ2-3,17,TRBD2
CARSLRCGGRSSYEQYF,TGTGCCAGAAGCTTGAGATGCGGCGGCAGAAGCTCCTACGAGCAGTACTTC,TRBV5-3,TRBJ2-7,17,.
CASSPGGNTGELFF,TGCGCCAGCAGCCCGGGGGGGAACACCGGGGAGCTGTTTTTT,TRBV5-1,TRBJ2-2,14,TRBD2
CASSRGSNQPQHF,TGTGCCAGCAGCCGCGGTAGCAATCAGCCCCAGCATTTT,TRBV21-1,TRBJ1-5,13,.
CASSSGTSGRANTDTQYF,TGTGCCAGCAGCTCCGGGACTAGCGGGAGGGCCAACACAGATACGCAGTATTTT,TRBV7-8,TRBJ2-3,18,TRBD2
CASSVEAPSQHTDTQYF,TGTGCCAGCAGCGTAGAAGCTCCTAGCCAACACACAGATACGCAGTATTTT,TRBV9,TRBJ2-3,17,.
CASSQRTSGYEQYF,TGTGCCAGCAGCCAAAGGACTAGCGGCTACGAGCAGTACTTC,TRBV7-6,TRBJ2-7,14,TRBD2
CASSAGPNYGYTF,TGTGCCAGCAGCGCGGGACCTAACTATGGCTACACCTTC,TRBV7-9,TRBJ1-2,13,.
CASSLGLVWVEAFF,TGTGCCAGCAGTTTAGGACTGGTGTGGGTTGAAGCTTTCTTT,TRBV28,TRBJ1-1,14,.
CASSFIGWSASEAFF,TGTGCCAGCAGTTTCATCGGTTGGTCGGCGTCTGAAGCTTTCTTT,TRBV28,TRBJ1-1,15,.
CASSLAPLAGWDTGELFF,TGTGCCAGCAGCTTAGCCCCCCTAGCGGGATGGGACACCGGGGAGCTGTTTTTT,TRBV7-2,TRBJ2-2,18,TRBD2
CASPRGPGSPYNEQFF,TGTGCCAGCCCCAGAGGTCCGGGGTCGCCCTACAATGAGCAGTTCTTC,TRBV7-2,TRBJ2-1,16,.
CSAKSGYGAFF,TGCAGCGCAAAATCGGGGTACGGAGCTTTCTTT,TRBV29-1,TRBJ1-1,11,.
CASSLDRETQYF,TGTGCCAGCAGCTTGGACCGGGAGACCCAGTACTTC,TRBV11-2,TRBJ2-5,12,.
CASSLRQAEYEQYF,TGTGCCAGCAGTTTGAGACAGGCGGAATACGAGCAGTACTTC,TRBV27,TRBJ2-7,14,.
CASSPQPYYGYAF,TGTGCCAGCAGTCCTCAACCCTACTATGGCTACGCCTTC,TRBV28,TRBJ1-2,13,.
CASSLGQIAYEQYF,TGTGCCAGCAGCTTGGGGCAGATCGCCTACGAGCAGTACTTC,TRBV5-6,TRBJ2-7,14,.
CASSAPPRELFF,TGTGCCAGCAGCGCCCCCCCGCGGGAGCTGTTTTTT,TRBV28,TRBJ2-2,12,.
CASSKGLAGDPEQYF,TGCGCCAGCAGCAAGGGACTAGCGGGAGATCCCGAGCAGTACTTC,TRBV5-1,TRBJ2-7,15,TRBD2
CASSNSGRPYNEQFF,TGTGCCAGCAGTAACAGCGGGAGGCCCTACAATGAGCAGTTCTTC,TRBV6-5,TRBJ2-1,15,TRBD2
CASQEFLRNQPQHF,TGTGCCAGTCAGGAATTTCTGCGCAATCAGCCCCAGCATTTT,TRBV28,TRBJ1-5,14,.
CASSTGIFPQYF,TGTGCCAGCAGTACGGGTATCTTCCCCCAGTACTTC,TRBV6-5,TRBJ2-5,12,.
CASSLVGRLANTEAFF,TGTGCCAGCAGCTTAGTGGGCAGGCTGGCGAACACTGAAGCTTTCTTT,TRBV7-8,TRBJ1-1,16,.
CASRVGPQSSYEQYF,TGCGCCAGCAGGGTGGGCCCCCAAAGTTCCTACGAGCAGTACTTC,TRBV4-1,TRBJ2-7,15,.